This TCR beta chain was documented in a study of T cells after yellow fever vaccination. Study results and limitations: CD4 and CD8 compartments shared a small share of clonotypes, likely from convergent recombination.

To note about this clonotype: The antigen is not known.

In TCRdb, the 5' RACE reads were re-called with MiXCR into one record per CDR3 protein. The table lists over 120,000 distinct CDR3 sequences, under 8% of them singletons. Germline assignment: CDR1 MNHEY and CDR2 SVGEGT. Deletions cut 7 bases from V and 2 bases from J, with 9 bases between. The CDR3 contains 13 residues. The chain combines TRBV6-2 or TRBV6-3 with TRBJ1-5; D is unresolved. The sequence was obtained from a man younger than 45 who received the YFV17D yellow fever vaccine. Sequenced here: CD4+ T cells sorted from PBMCs, sampled 10 days after the yellow fever booster vaccination. The CDR3 loop is CASTSARNQPQHF. Here the CDR3 DNA reads TGTGCCAGCACCTCGGCCCGCAATCAGCCCCAGCATTTT.